The TCR beta chain described here comes from a study of blood T cell repertoires in COVID-19. Study context: Samples taken during acute and convalescent COVID-19 were collected in the United States, Italy and Spain. Sources were T cells, B-cell-depleted T cells, or PBMCs; the material itself was cDNA or gDNA.

Seattle's cohort entered during active infection and was followed longitudinally. Per the original data handling: Amplified reference gene primers provided the basis for estimating nucleated cell counts. The data were produced by immunoSEQ multiplex PCR, yet TCRdb's version contains in-frame clones alone and is incomplete. V, J and clone size reflect that table, while D and trimming were determined from the DNA. The data show under 200,000 clones, more than 75% seen once. Sequenced input: peripheral blood. The clonotype comes from a woman aged 50 to 65 with COVID-19, enrolled during active disease.

The CDR3 DNA reads as TGTGCCAGCAGCCCAGGGGAGTGGGTCATGGGACACATAACAGATACGCAGTATTTT. Its protein is CASSPGEWVMGHITDTQYF. The genes are TRBV11-3 and TRBJ2-3; the D gene is possibly TRBD1 (6 bases). From germline, CDR1 is SGHNT and CDR2 YENEEA. Trimming left V 5 bases short and J 3 bases short, with 27 bases between. The CDR3 has 19 residues.